This entry lists 9 T cell receptor beta chains sequenced from one sample in a study of blood T cell repertoires in COVID-19. Some clones are missing from TCRdb's copy, which holds only in-frame ones; the method was immunoSEQ multiplex PCR. In the table there are about 58,000 clones, more than 75% of which are singletons. What was sequenced was peripheral blood. Receptors were obtained from a man between 40 and 49 years old with active COVID-19.

The CDR3 region has the DNA TGTGCCAGCAGCCGAGGACAGGGGGACTACGAGCAGTACTTC. The encoded protein is CASSRGQGDYEQYF. The rearrangement links TRBV7-9 to TRBJ2-7, with TRBD1 matching 10 bases. Germline lookup yields CDR1 SEHNR and CDR2 FQNEAQ (reference sequence). CDR3 length: 14 residues. J gave up 3 bases and V 5 bases, and 4 bases lay outside the gene matches. The variable domain in full, with the rest retrieved from reference TRBV7-9 and TRBJ2-7, is DTGVSQNPRHKITKRGQNVTFRCDPISEHNRLYWYRQTLGQGPEFLTYFQNEAQLEKSRLLSDRFSAERPKGSFSTLEIQRTEQGDSAMYLCASSRGQGDYEQYFGPGTRLTVT.

The V gene is TRBV19, the J gene TRBJ1-1, with a possible D match to TRBD1 (6 bases). Germline-derived CDR1 and CDR2 are LNHDA and SQIVND (reference sequence). Trimming removed 3 bases at V and 5 bases at J, with 13 bases between. The CDR3 extends over 14 amino acids. The CDR3 loop reads CASSIVGARTEAFF. In DNA, the CDR3 is TGTGCCAGTAGTATCGTGGGGGCTAGGACTGAAGCTTTCTTT.

The genes are TRBV28 and TRBJ1-2, with TRBD1 matching 7 bases. Germline V CDR1 and CDR2: MDHEN, SYDVKM. Unmatched junction bases numbered 15, after V lost 6 bases and J lost 8 bases. The CDR3 runs 15 residues. The CDR3: CASRSSSQGEGGYTF. In DNA form, the CDR3 reads TGTGCCAGCAGATCTTCATCCCAGGGGGAAGGCGGCTACACCTTC.

The rearrangement uses TRBV29-1 and TRBJ2-3; TRBD1 agrees at 7 bases. With 8 bases clipped from V and 3 bases from J, the junction kept 5 bases outside the gene matches. CDR3 length: 12 amino acids. Per the germline V gene, CDR1 is SQVTM and CDR2 is ANQGSEA. The CDR3 sequence: CSSTTGTDTQYF. In nucleotides, the CDR3 is TGCAGCTCCACGACAGGGACAGATACGCAGTATTTT.

The chain has TRBV19 and TRBJ2-7; TRBD1 matches 9 bases. V lost 8 bases and J lost 5; bases outside the gene matches: 13. CDR1 and CDR2 (germline): LNHDA, SQIVND (reference sequence). The CDR3 extends over 15 amino acids. The CDR3 nucleotides are TGTGCCAGTCGACCCCGTGGGACAGGGTCCCACGAGCAGTACTTC. Protein: CASRPRGTGSHEQYF. Complete variable domain (other parts from reference TRBV19 and TRBJ2-7): DGGITQSPKYLFRKEGQNVTLSCEQNLNHDAMYWYRQDPGQGLRLIYYSQIVNDFQKGDIAEGYSVSREKKESFPLTVTSAQKNPTAFYLCASRPRGTGSHEQYFGPGTRLTVT.

This chain links TRBV4-2 with TRBJ1-1, with 8 bases matching TRBD1. Germline loops: CDR1 LGHNA, CDR2 YNFKEQ. Germline trimming cut 1 base from V and 10 bases from J; bases unmatched to any gene: 14. This CDR3 is built from 16 residues. The DNA of the CDR3 is TGTGCCAGCAGCCAAGGTACACCGGACAGGGTGTTTGTAGCTTTCTTT. As protein: CASSQGTPDRVFVAFF.

The chain has TRBV27 and TRBJ2-1, with 7 bases aligning to TRBD2. Germline assignment: CDR1 MNHEY and CDR2 SMNVEV (reference sequence). The J segment lost 10 bases and the V segment lost 2 bases, leaving 8 bases of the junction unmatched. This CDR3 is 14 amino acids long. The CDR3 DNA is TGTGCCAGCAGTTTAGGGGGAGGGCCGTTGGAGCAGTTCTTC. This translates into CASSLGGGPLEQFF.

This clone appeared a single time. This chain uses TRBV18 with TRBJ2-3; TRBD2 agrees at 9 bases. The CDR3 length is 13 residues. CDR1 and CDR2 (germline): KGHSH, LQKENI. V was pared by 5 bases and J by 5 bases, with 2 bases of the junction left unmatched. In nucleotides, the CDR3 is TGTGCCAGCTCAAGAGCGGGAGGAGATACGCAGTATTTT. Translated, it gives CASSRAGGDTQYF.

This clone was counted between two and nine times. V usage is TRBV4-2 and J usage is TRBJ1-3, with D possibly matching TRBD1 (5 bases). V was cut by 3 bases and J by 3 bases, with 15 bases left in between. The germline V gene encodes CDR1 LGHNA and CDR2 YNFKEQ. CDR3 length: 16 amino acids. The chain's CDR3 is CASSHGTRRLGNTIYF. As DNA, the CDR3 is TGTGCCAGCAGCCACGGGACTCGTCGCCTTGGAAACACCATATATTTT.